This passage covers 19 T cell receptor beta chains from one sample sequenced in a study of blood T cell repertoires in COVID-19. This table comes from immunoSEQ multiplex PCR, and its TCRdb copy is limited to in-frame clones, with some not included. In the table there are tens of thousands of clones, around 90% of which are singletons. Sample: peripheral blood. These receptors were taken from a woman between 55 and 75 years old with active COVID-19.

This clone was seen just once. The chain joins TRBV7-2 to TRBJ1-5; TRBD1 agrees at 8 bases. The trim removed 5 bases at V and 1 base at J, leaving 4 bases unmatched. This CDR3 is 15 amino acids long. Germline-derived CDR1 and CDR2 are SGHTA and FQGNSA. This chain's CDR3 is CASSPGGVSNQPQHF. The DNA for the CDR3 is TGTGCCAGCAGCCCAGGGGGCGTCAGCAATCAGCCCCAGCATTTT. Supplemented by reference TRBV7-2 and TRBJ1-5, the full variable domain reads GAGVSQSPSNKVTEKGKDVELRCDPISGHTALYWYRQSLGQGLEFLIYFQGNSAPDKSGLPSDRFSAERTGGSVSTLTIQRTQQEDSAVYLCASSPGGVSNQPQHFGDGTRLSIL.

This clone was counted once. This chain joins TRBV29-1 and TRBJ1-1; no reliable D call. The CDR3 totals 10 residues. The germline V and J ends were trimmed by 4 bases and 6 bases, with 6 bases remaining between them. Germline loops: CDR1 SQVTM, CDR2 ANQGSEA. CDR3 sequence reads: CSVVVSEAFF. The DNA of the CDR3 is TGCAGCGTTGTAGTGTCTGAAGCTTTCTTT.

This clone has a handful of counts. The gene calls are TRBV19 and TRBJ2-1; 9 nucleotides agree with TRBD1. Germline assignment: CDR1 LNHDA and CDR2 SQIVND (reference sequence). The V segment lost 9 bases and the J segment 0 bases; nucleotides outside the gene matches: 15. This CDR3 is 18 amino acids long. The CDR3 loop reads CASGGTGRGLFSYNEQFF. CDR3 DNA sequence: TGTGCCAGCGGAGGGACAGGGAGAGGACTCTTCTCCTACAATGAGCAGTTCTTC. The whole variable domain, filled in from reference TRBV19 and TRBJ2-1, reads DGGITQSPKYLFRKEGQNVTLSCEQNLNHDAMYWYRQDPGQGLRLIYYSQIVNDFQKGDIAEGYSVSREKKESFPLTVTSAQKNPTAFYLCASGGTGRGLFSYNEQFFGPGTRLTVL.

The V call is TRBV19, the J call TRBJ2-5; TRBD1 might be the D (5 bases). CDR1 and CDR2 (germline): LNHDA, SQIVND (reference sequence). V lost 1 base to trimming and J lost 5 bases, with 14 bases between them. The CDR3 length is 15 residues. The CDR3 reads CASSIGRQPGETQYF. CDR3 sequence (DNA): TGTGCCAGTAGTATAGGGCGACAGCCCGGCGAGACCCAGTACTTC.

This chain uses TRBV7-3 with TRBJ1-2; TRBD1 might be the D (5 bases). The germline gives CDR1 SGHTA, CDR2 FQGTGA. This CDR3 spans 15 amino acids. V was pared by 0 bases and J by 0 bases, with 8 bases between. CDR3 region: CASSLTDRPNYGYTF. The CDR3, as DNA: TGTGCCAGCAGCTTAACCGACAGACCTAACTATGGCTACACCTTC.

This clone has only one observation. This CDR3 reads CATSKTRTFSNQPQHF. As DNA, the CDR3 is TGTGCCACCAGCAAAACCCGGACTTTTAGCAATCAGCCCCAGCATTTT. This chain links TRBV15 with TRBJ1-5; D call uncertain. CDR1 and CDR2 (germline): LNHNV, YYDKDF (reference sequence). V was clipped by 4 bases and J by 0 bases, with 13 bases between them. The CDR3 has 16 amino acids.

This chain links TRBV5-1 with TRBJ2-3, with 9 bases matching TRBD1. Germline V gives CDR1 SGHRS, CDR2 YFSETQ. This CDR3 is 14 amino acids long. Losses at the gene ends were 9 bases for V and 3 bases for J; bases not matched to a gene: 8. CDR3 in amino acids: CATSGQGLTDTQYF. The CDR3 nucleotides are TGCGCCACCTCGGGACAGGGTTTAACAGATACGCAGTATTTT.

The chain joins TRBV5-6 to TRBJ2-3; no clear D gene. CDR3 length: 15 amino acids. V was trimmed by 0 bases and J by 4 bases, leaving 12 bases between them. In germline, CDR1 is SGHDT, CDR2 YYEEEE. CDR3 bases: TGTGCCAGCAGCTTGGTTTATGAGTTGCCAGATACGCAGTATTTT. Translation gives CASSLVYELPDTQYF.

The genes are TRBV18 and TRBJ2-7, with TRBD1 identical over 8 bases. Unmatched junction bases numbered 3, after V lost 5 bases and J lost 0 bases. The CDR3 totals 14 residues. Germline lookup yields CDR1 KGHSH and CDR2 LQKENI. CDR3 in DNA: TGTGCCAGCTCATCCAGGGGGCACTCCTACGAGCAGTACTTC. Its translation is CASSSRGHSYEQYF.

V is TRBV30 and J is TRBJ1-2; possibly TRBD1 for D (5 bases). Germline V gene data show CDR1 as GTSNPN and CDR2 as SVGIG (reference sequence). The V end lost 8 bases, the J end lost 8 bases, and 18 bases lay between the germline ends. The CDR3 runs to 12 residues. CDR3 in amino acids: CARDGITMGYTF. The CDR3 DNA reads as TGTGCCCGGGACGGGATAACTATGGGCTACACCTTC. Using reference TRBV30 and TRBJ1-2 for the parts outside the CDR3, the full variable domain is SQTIHQWPATLVQPVGSPLSLECTVEGTSNPNLYWYRQAAGRGLQLLFYSVGIGQISSEVPQNLSASRPQDRQFILSSKKLLLSDSGFYLCARDGITMGYTFGSGTRLTVV.

The rearrangement links TRBV7-2 to TRBJ2-3, with a weak D call TRBD2 (5 bases). Germline CDR1 reads SGHTA; CDR2 reads FQGNSA. This CDR3 contains 15 residues. The V end was cut by 1 base, the J end by 1 base, with 9 bases between. CDR3 region: CASSLDLSGTDTQYF. The CDR3 DNA follows: TGTGCCAGCAGCTTAGATCTTAGCGGCACAGATACGCAGTATTTT.

This sequence joins TRBV5-4 and TRBJ2-3; TRBD1 might be the D (5 bases). In germline, CDR1 is SGHNT, CDR2 YYREEE (reference sequence). This CDR3 comprises 15 residues. V shed 4 bases and J shed 4 bases, with 16 bases lying between them. CDR3 in DNA: TGTGCCAGCAGCCCCTGGTTGGGGCGTCCAGATACGCAGTATTTT. It codes for CASSPWLGRPDTQYF.

This chain joins TRBV5-1 and TRBJ1-5; maybe TRBD1 (6 bases). This CDR3 is built from 13 residues. Germline V gives CDR1 SGHRS, CDR2 YFSETQ. Trimming cost V 4 bases and J 5 bases, with 10 bases left between them. The CDR3 nucleotides read TGCGCCAGCAGCCGCGACAGGCATCAGCCCCAGCATTTT. It specifies CASSRDRHQPQHF.

This clone was counted once. The chain uses TRBV29-1 and TRBJ1-1; D remains unclear. The CDR3 is 14 amino acids. Germline CDR1 and CDR2: SQVTM and ANQGSEA. The germline V and J ends were trimmed by 6 bases and 1 base, with 15 bases remaining between them. Here the CDR3 reads CSVSPAGGNTEAFF. CDR3 DNA: TGCAGCGTCTCCCCGGCGGGCGGGAACACTGAAGCTTTCTTT.

CDR3 DNA sequence: TGCGCCAGCAGCTTGGAAGGGGGCGAAGTCAGTGGCACAGATACGCAGTATTTT. This sequence encodes CASSLEGGEVSGTDTQYF. The rearrangement links TRBV5-1 to TRBJ2-3; 7 bases fit TRBD1. The CDR3 has 18 amino acids. The germline gives CDR1 SGHRS, CDR2 YFSETQ. The V gene end was trimmed by 0 bases and the J gene end by 1 base; junction bases not matched to a gene: 11.

This chain uses TRBV19 with TRBJ1-4; no clear D. Germline V gene sequence: CDR1 LNHDA, CDR2 SQIVND (reference sequence). The CDR3 runs 15 residues. V lost 5 bases and J 0 bases, leaving 10 bases between the germline ends. The CDR3 DNA follows: TGTGCCAGTAGTGCACAGTACGCAACTAATGAAAAACTGTTTTTT. Translated: CASSAQYATNEKLFF.

The rearrangement joins TRBV6-6 to TRBJ2-2; no clear D. Trimming shortened V by 0 bases and J by 6 bases, and 8 bases separated the two germline ends. This CDR3 is 14 amino acids long. CDR1 and CDR2 from the germline V gene are MNHNY and SVGAGI (reference sequence). CDR3 DNA: TGTGCCAGCAGTTACTCGAGTCCCCCCGGGGAGCTGTTTTTT. It specifies CASSYSSPPGELFF.

J is TRBJ1-1 and V is TRBV7-2; possibly TRBD1 for D (5 bases). Germline CDR1 is SGHTA and CDR2 is FQGNSA. V gave up 1 base and J gave up 4 bases, with 13 bases separating them. This CDR3 has 15 residues. As DNA, the CDR3 is TGTGCCAGCAGCTTAGACGGCAGGGTGGTCACTGAAGCTTTCTTT. Its translation: CASSLDGRVVTEAFF.

The rearrangement uses TRBV29-1 and TRBJ2-5; 8 bases are a match to TRBD2. The V gene end was trimmed by 1 base and the J gene end by 3 bases; junction bases not matched to a gene: 7. This CDR3 region has 15 residues. Germline V gene sequence: CDR1 SQVTM, CDR2 ANQGSEA. CDR3 in DNA: TGCAGCGTTGAAGCCATAGCGGGGATGGAAGAGACCCAGTACTTC. This sequence encodes CSVEAIAGMEETQYF.